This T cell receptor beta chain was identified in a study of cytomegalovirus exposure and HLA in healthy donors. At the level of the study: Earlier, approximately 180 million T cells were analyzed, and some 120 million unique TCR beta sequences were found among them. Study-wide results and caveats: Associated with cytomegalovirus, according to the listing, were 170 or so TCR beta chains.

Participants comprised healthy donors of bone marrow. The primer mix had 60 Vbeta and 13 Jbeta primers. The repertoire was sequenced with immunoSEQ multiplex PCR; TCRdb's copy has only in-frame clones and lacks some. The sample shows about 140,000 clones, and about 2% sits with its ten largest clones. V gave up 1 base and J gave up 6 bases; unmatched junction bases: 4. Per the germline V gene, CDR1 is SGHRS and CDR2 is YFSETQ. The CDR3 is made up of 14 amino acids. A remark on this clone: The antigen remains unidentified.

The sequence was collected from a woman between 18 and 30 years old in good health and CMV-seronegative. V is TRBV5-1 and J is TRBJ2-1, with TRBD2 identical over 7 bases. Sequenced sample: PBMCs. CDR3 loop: CASSLRPSGNEQFF. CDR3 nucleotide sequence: TGCGCCAGCAGCTTGCGGCCTAGCGGCAATGAGCAGTTCTTC. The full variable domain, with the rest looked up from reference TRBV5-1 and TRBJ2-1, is KAGVTQTPRYLIKTRGQQVTLSCSPISGHRSVSWYQQTPGQGLQFLFEYFSETQRNKGNFPGRFSGRQFSNSRSEMNVSTLELGDSALYLCASSLRPSGNEQFFGPGTRLTVL.